Listed below are T cell receptor beta chains from one sample, sequenced in a study of blood T cell repertoires in COVID-19. Generated by immunoSEQ multiplex PCR, the TCRdb table keeps only in-frame clones and is missing some. Here the sample spans about 400,000 clones, 80% to 90% being singletons. Sequencing was performed on peripheral blood. The receptor set was obtained from a woman aged 30 to 39 with active or convalescent COVID-19. Each CDR3 is given with its conserved first and last residue. A D gene is named only where the DNA matches it firmly. Only part of the rows carry a size: once, few, many, or a class if the clone is expanded.

TRBD1	14	NA	TRBJ1-1	TRBV10-3	CAIRRGQGDTEAFF	TGTGCCATCAGAAGAGGACAGGGTGACACTGAAGCTTTCTTT
TRBD1	13	NA	TRBJ1-1	TRBV12-3/TRBV12-4	CASSAGGWTEAFF	TGTGCCAGCAGTGCAGGGGGCTGGACTGAAGCTTTCTTT
TRBD1	18	NA	TRBJ2-3	TRBV5-8	CASSSGQIIHSSTDTQYF	TGTGCCAGCAGCTCGGGACAGATAATTCATTCTAGCACAGATACGCAGTATTTT
TRBD2	14	NA	TRBJ2-7	TRBV4-2	CASSQERGDYEQYF	TGTGCCAGCAGCCAGGAGCGGGGGGATTACGAGCAGTACTTC
TRBD1	16	once	TRBJ2-3	TRBV18	CASSPRTGGSGDTQYF	TGTGCCAGCTCTCCCCGGACAGGGGGCTCCGGAGATACGCAGTATTTT
TRBD2	16	NA	TRBJ2-7	TRBV5-4	CASSLLGGLQLVEQYF	TGTGCCAGCAGCTTACTTGGGGGACTACAATTAGTGGAGCAGTACTTC
TRBD2	17	few	TRBJ2-5	TRBV5-1	CASSLVSGGAPLETQYF	TGCGCCAGCAGCTTGGTTAGCGGGGGGGCCCCGCTAGAGACCCAGTACTTC
NA	14	NA	TRBJ2-2	TRBV2	CASSGVGDTGELFF	TGTGCCAGCAGTGGGGTAGGGGACACCGGGGAGCTGTTTTTT
TRBD1	15	NA	TRBJ1-4	TRBV6-5	CASSYKGQGDEKLFF	TGTGCCAGCAGTTACAAGGGACAGGGAGACGAAAAACTGTTTTTT
NA	18	once	TRBJ2-2	TRBV19	CASTSGPGGDRYTGELFF	TGTGCCAGTACTTCAGGACCGGGGGGGGACAGATACACCGGGGAGCTGTTTTTT
TRBD1	14	NA	TRBJ1-4	TRBV7-8	CASSLVGGGEKLFF	TGTGCCAGCAGCTTAGTAGGGGGCGGGGAAAAACTGTTTTTT
NA	14	NA	TRBJ2-1	TRBV7-9	CASSLLQAHNEQFF	TGTGCCAGCAGCTTACTTCAGGCCCACAATGAGCAGTTCTTC
TRBD2	16	NA	TRBJ2-1	TRBV3-1/TRBV3-2	CASSLLGGGNYNEQFF	TGTGCCAGCAGCCTTCTAGGCGGGGGGAACTACAATGAGCAGTTCTTC
NA	14	NA	TRBJ1-1	TRBV11-1	CASSLRHPGTEAFF	TGTGCCAGCAGCTTAAGGCACCCGGGCACTGAAGCTTTCTTT
TRBD2	15	NA	TRBJ2-7	TRBV19	CASSATSGPPYEQYF	TGTGCCAGTAGTGCAACTAGCGGGCCTCCCTACGAGCAGTACTTC
TRBD1	13	NA	TRBJ1-1	TRBV6-5	CASRLQGATEAFF	TGTGCCAGCAGATTACAGGGGGCCACTGAAGCTTTCTTT
NA	14	NA	TRBJ2-7	TRBV27	CASWDFSGSYEQYF	TGTGCCAGCTGGGACTTCTCCGGCTCCTACGAGCAGTACTTC
NA	14	NA	TRBJ1-1	TRBV5-1	CASSIQGSDTEAFF	TGCGCCAGCAGCATACAGGGATCGGACACTGAAGCTTTCTTT
NA	17	NA	TRBJ1-5	TRBV24-1	CATSPSYRLYSNQPQHF	TGTGCCACCAGTCCTTCTTACAGGTTATATAGCAATCAGCCCCAGCATTTT
TRBD2	14	NA	TRBJ2-1	TRBV15	CATSRDLSTSGQFF	TGTGCCACCAGCAGAGATCTTAGTACTAGCGGGCAGTTCTTC
TRBD1	13	NA	TRBJ1-2	TRBV19	CASRSDRADGYTF	TGTGCCAGTCGATCGGACAGGGCGGACGGCTACACCTTC
TRBD2	16	once	TRBJ2-5	TRBV6-5	CASSYSLAGGQETQYF	TGTGCCAGCAGTTACTCCCTAGCGGGGGGTCAAGAGACCCAGTACTTC
NA	14	NA	TRBJ1-5	TRBV2	CASSERTPNQPQHF	TGTGCCAGCAGTGAAAGGACACCAAATCAGCCCCAGCATTTT
NA	13	NA	TRBJ1-3	TRBV10-2	CASSDSGENTIYF	TGCGCCAGCAGTGATTCCGGGGAGAACACCATATATTTT
TRBD1	15	NA	TRBJ1-5	TRBV19	CASNLLPGQNQPQHF	TGTGCCAGTAATCTCCTTCCGGGACAGAATCAGCCCCAGCATTTT
NA	15	NA	TRBJ2-7	TRBV7-9	CASSLGSGVSYEQYF	TGTGCCAGCAGCTTAGGTTCGGGGGTCTCCTACGAGCAGTACTTC
NA	16	NA	TRBJ1-6	TRBV19	CASSIGTGINNSPLHF	TGTGCCAGTAGTATTGGAACAGGGATCAATAATTCACCCCTCCACTTT
TRBD1	15	NA	TRBJ2-1	TRBV5-4	CASSLLGGAGNEQFF	TGTGCCAGCAGCTTGCTAGGGGGCGCTGGGAATGAGCAGTTCTTC
TRBD1	17	NA	TRBJ1-4	TRBV5-6	CASSLVTGVATNEKLFF	TGTGCCAGCAGCTTGGTGACAGGGGTTGCAACTAATGAAAAACTGTTTTTT
TRBD1	15	NA	TRBJ1-1	TRBV14	CASSIPGTVNTEAFF	TGTGCCAGCAGCATTCCCGGGACAGTGAACACTGAAGCTTTCTTT
NA	11	NA	TRBJ1-1	TRBV6-2/TRBV6-3	CASSQGTEAFF	TGTGCCAGCAGTCAGGGGACTGAAGCTTTCTTT
TRBD1	14	once	TRBJ2-7	TRBV5-1	CASSLGQGGGEQYF	TGCGCCAGCAGCCTTGGACAGGGGGGCGGCGAGCAGTACTTC
TRBD2	15	once	TRBJ2-5	TRBV10-3	CAISVLAGGQETQYF	TGTGCCATCAGCGTTCTAGCGGGGGGGCAAGAGACCCAGTACTTC
NA	15	NA	TRBJ2-2	TRBV28	CASKSDSGNTGELFF	TGTGCCAGCAAATCCGATAGCGGGAACACCGGGGAGCTGTTTTTT
NA	14	NA	TRBJ1-4	TRBV30	CAWSVGYGSGKLFF	TGTGCCTGGAGTGTGGGCTACGGAAGTGGAAAACTGTTTTTT
TRBD2	18	once	TRBJ2-1	TRBV4-2	CASSQDTSAGGLYNEQFF	TGTGCCAGCAGCCAAGATACATCAGCGGGGGGACTCTACAATGAGCAGTTCTTC
TRBD1	13	NA	TRBJ1-2	TRBV10-2	CASGTGINYGYTF	TGCGCCAGCGGGACAGGGATTAACTATGGCTACACCTTC
NA	13	NA	TRBJ1-1	TRBV20-1	CSASPSGFPEAFF	TGCAGTGCTAGTCCGTCGGGGTTCCCTGAAGCTTTCTTT
TRBD1	13	NA	TRBJ2-7	TRBV6-6	CASSDRGMNEQYF	TGTGCCAGCAGTGACAGGGGAATGAACGAGCAGTACTTC
NA	13	once	TRBJ2-1	TRBV5-1	CASSLGLINEQFF	TGCGCCAGCAGCTTGGGACTTATCAATGAGCAGTTCTTC
NA	14	NA	TRBJ1-2	TRBV6-1	CASSENGQNYGYTF	TGTGCCAGCAGTGAAAACGGACAAAACTATGGCTACACCTTC
NA	13	NA	TRBJ1-2	TRBV2	CARGQRNPYGYTF	TGTGCCAGAGGACAAAGAAACCCCTATGGCTACACCTTC